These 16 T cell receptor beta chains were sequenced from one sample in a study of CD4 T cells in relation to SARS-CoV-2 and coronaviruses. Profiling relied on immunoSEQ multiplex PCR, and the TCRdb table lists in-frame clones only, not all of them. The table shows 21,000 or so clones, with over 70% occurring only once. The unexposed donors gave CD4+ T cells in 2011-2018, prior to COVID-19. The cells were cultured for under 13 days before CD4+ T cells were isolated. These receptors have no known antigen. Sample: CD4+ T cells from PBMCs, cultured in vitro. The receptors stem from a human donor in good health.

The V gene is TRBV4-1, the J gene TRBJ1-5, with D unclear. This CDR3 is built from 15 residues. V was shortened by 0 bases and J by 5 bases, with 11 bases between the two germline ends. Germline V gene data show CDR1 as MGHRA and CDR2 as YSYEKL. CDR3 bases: TGCGCCAGCAGCCAAGATGGAACGACGTATCAGCCCCAGCATTTT. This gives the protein CASSQDGTTYQPQHF.

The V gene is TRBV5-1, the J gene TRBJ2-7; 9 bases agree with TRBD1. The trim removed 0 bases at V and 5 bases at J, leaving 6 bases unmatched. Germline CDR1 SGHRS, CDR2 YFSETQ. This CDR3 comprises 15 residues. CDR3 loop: CASSLVQGASDEQYF. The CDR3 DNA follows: TGCGCCAGCAGCTTGGTACAGGGGGCTAGCGACGAGCAGTACTTC.

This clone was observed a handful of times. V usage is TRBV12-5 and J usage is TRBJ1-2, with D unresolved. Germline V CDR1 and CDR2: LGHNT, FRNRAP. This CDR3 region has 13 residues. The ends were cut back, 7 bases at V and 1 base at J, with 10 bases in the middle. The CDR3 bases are TGTGCTAGTGTTACAGATTTTAACTATGGCTACACCTTC. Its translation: CASVTDFNYGYTF.

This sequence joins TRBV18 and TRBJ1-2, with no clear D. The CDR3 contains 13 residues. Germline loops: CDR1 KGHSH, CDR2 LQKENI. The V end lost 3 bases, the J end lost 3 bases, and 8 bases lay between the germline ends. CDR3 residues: CASSPADDYGYTF. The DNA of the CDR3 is TGTGCCAGCTCACCGGCTGATGACTATGGCTACACCTTC.

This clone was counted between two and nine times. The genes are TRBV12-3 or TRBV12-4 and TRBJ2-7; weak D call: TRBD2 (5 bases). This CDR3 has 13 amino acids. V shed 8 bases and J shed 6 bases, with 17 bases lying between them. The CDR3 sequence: CASAAAQNSEQYF. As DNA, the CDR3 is TGTGCCAGCGCAGCGGCCCAAAACAGCGAGCAGTACTTC.

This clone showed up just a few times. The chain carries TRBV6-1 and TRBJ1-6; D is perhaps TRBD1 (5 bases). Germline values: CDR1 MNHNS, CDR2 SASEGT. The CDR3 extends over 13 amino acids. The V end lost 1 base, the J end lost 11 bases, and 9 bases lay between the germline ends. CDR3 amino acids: CASSEVWGAPLHF. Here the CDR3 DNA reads TGTGCCAGCAGTGAAGTCTGGGGGGCACCCCTCCACTTT.

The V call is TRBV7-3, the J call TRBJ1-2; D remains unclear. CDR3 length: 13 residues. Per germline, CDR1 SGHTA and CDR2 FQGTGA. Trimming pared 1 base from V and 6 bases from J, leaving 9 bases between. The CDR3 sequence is CASSLNTEDGYTF. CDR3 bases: TGTGCCAGCAGCTTAAATACGGAGGATGGCTACACCTTC.

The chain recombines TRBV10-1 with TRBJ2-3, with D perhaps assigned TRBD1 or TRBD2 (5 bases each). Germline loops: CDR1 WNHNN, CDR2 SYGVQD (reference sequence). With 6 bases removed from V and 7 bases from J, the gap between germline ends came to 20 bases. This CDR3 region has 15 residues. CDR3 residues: CASSQPLGDTNTQYF. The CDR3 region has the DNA TGCGCCAGCAGCCAACCCCTGGGGGATACGAATACGCAGTATTTT.

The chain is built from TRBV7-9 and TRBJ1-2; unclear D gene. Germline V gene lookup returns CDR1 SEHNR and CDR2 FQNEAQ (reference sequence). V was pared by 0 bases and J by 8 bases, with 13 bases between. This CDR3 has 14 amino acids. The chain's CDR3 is CASSLAFGDDGYTF. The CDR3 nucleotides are TGTGCCAGCAGCTTAGCGTTCGGCGACGACGGCTACACCTTC.

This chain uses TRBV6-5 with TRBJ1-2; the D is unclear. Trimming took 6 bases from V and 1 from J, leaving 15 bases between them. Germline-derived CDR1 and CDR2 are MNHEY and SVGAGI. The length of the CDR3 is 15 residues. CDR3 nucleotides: TGTGCCAGCAGGGGATCGGCAGGACGTAACTATGGCTACACCTTC. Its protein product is CASRGSAGRNYGYTF.

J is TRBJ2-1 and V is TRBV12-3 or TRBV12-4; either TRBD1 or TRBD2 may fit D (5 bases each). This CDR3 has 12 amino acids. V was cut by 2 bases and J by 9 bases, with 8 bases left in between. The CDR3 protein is CASSLQGREQFF. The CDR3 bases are TGTGCCAGCAGTTTACAGGGACGTGAGCAGTTCTTC.

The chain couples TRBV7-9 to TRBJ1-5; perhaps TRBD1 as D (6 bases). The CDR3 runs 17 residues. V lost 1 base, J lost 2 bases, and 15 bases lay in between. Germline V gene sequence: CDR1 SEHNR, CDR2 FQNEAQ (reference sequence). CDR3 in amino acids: CASSLGGGRGGNQPQHF. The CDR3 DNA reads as TGTGCCAGCAGCTTAGGTGGGGGCCGGGGTGGCAATCAGCCCCAGCATTTT.

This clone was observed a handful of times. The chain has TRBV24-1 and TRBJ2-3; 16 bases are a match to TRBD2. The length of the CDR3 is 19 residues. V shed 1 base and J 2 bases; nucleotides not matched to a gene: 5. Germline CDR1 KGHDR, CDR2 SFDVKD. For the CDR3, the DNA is TGTGCCACCAGTGATTTACTCGGGACTAGCGGGAGGGCCACAGATACGCAGTATTTT. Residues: CATSDLLGTSGRATDTQYF.

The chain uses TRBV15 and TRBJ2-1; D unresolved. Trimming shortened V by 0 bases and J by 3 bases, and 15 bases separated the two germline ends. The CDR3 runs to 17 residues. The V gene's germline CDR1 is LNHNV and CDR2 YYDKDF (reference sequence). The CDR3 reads CATSRDTGQTVYNEQFF. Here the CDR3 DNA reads TGTGCCACCAGCAGAGATACGGGCCAGACCGTCTACAATGAGCAGTTCTTC. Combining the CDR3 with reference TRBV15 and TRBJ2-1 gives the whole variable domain DAMVIQNPRYQVTQFGKPVTLSCSQTLNHNVMYWYQQKSSQAPKLLFHYYDKDFNNEADTPDNFQSRRPNTSFCFLDIRSPGLGDTAMYLCATSRDTGQTVYNEQFFGPGTRLTVL.

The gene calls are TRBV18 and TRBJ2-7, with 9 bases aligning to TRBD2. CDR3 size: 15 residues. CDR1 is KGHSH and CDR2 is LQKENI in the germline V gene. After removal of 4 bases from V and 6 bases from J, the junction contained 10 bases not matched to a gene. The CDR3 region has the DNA TGTGCCAGCTCACAACCTAGCGGGGCGGGACTCGAGCAGTACTTC. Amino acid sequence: CASSQPSGAGLEQYF.

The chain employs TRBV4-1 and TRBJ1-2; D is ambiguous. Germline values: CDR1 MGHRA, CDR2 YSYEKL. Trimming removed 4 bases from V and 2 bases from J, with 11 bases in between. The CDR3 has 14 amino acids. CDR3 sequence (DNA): TGCGCCAGCAGCCCAGTCAAGGACAACTATGGCTACACCTTC. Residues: CASSPVKDNYGYTF.